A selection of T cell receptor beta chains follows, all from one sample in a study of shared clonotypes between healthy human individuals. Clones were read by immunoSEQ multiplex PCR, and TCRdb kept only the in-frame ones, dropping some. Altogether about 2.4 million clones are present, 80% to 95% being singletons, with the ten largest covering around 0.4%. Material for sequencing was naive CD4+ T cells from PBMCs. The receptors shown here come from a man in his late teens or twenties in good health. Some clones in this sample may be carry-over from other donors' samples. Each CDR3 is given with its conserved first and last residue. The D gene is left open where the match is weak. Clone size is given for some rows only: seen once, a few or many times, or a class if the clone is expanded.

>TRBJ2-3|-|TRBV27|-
CASSLGGDTQYF
TGTGCCAGCAGTTTGGGGGGAGATACGCAGTATTTT
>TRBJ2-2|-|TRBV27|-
CASSLRQGSGNTGELFF
TGTGCCAGCAGTTTACGGCAGGGAAGTGGCAACACCGGGGAGCTGTTTTTT
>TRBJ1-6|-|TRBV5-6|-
CASSTRQAERGSPLHF
TGTGCCAGCAGCACCCGACAGGCCGAGAGGGGTTCACCCCTCCACTTT
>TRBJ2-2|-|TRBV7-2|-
CASSWRAGELFF
TGTGCCAGCAGTTGGAGGGCCGGGGAGCTGTTTTTT
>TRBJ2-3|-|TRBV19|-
CASSSGGSTDTQYF
TGTGCCAGTAGTTCGGGTGGCAGCACAGATACGCAGTATTTT
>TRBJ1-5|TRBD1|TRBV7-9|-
CASSSTGTGGPQHF
TGTGCCAGCAGCTCGACCGGGACAGGCGGCCCCCAGCATTTT
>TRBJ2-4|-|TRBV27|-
CASSLTGGAGDVYIQYF
TGTGCCAGCAGTCTCACGGGCGGGGCAGGGGATGTGTACATTCAGTACTTC
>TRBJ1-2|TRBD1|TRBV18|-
CASSPGQGSGYTF
TGTGCCAGCTCACCTGGACAGGGTTCCGGCTACACCTTC
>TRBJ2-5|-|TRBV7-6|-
CASSLVQETQYF
TGTGCCAGCAGCTTAGTCCAAGAGACCCAGTACTTC
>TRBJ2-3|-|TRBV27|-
CASSYLRVMDTDTQYF
TGTGCCAGCAGTTACCTCAGGGTCATGGACACAGATACGCAGTATTTT
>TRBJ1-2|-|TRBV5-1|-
CASSTPQGPPLEYGYTF
TGCGCCAGCAGCACTCCACAGGGCCCCCCCCTAGAATATGGCTACACCTTC
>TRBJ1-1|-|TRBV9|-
CASSVEVFPNTEAFF
TGTGCCAGCAGCGTAGAGGTCTTCCCGAACACTGAAGCTTTCTTT
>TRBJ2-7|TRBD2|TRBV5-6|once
CASSRLGVAGSAEQYF
TGTGCCAGCAGCCGTCTCGGAGTAGCGGGATCTGCCGAGCAGTACTTC
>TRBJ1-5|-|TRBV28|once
CASSFSFQGGGQPQHF
TGTGCCAGCAGTTTCTCATTCCAGGGTGGAGGCCAGCCCCAGCATTTT
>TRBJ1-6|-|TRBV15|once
CATSRANSPLHF
TGTGCCACCAGCAGAGCTAATTCACCCCTCCACTTT
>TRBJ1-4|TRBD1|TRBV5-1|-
CASSLGTGNEKLFF
TGCGCCAGCAGCTTAGGGACAGGGAATGAAAAACTGTTTTTT
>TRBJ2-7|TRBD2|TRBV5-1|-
CASSLGASGYEQYF
TGCGCCAGCAGCTTGGGGGCTAGCGGCTACGAGCAGTACTTC
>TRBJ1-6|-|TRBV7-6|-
CASSFSSYNSPLHF
TGTGCCAGCAGCTTCTCCTCCTATAATTCACCCCTCCACTTT
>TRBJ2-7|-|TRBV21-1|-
CASSKALKGQKAYEQYF
TGTGCCAGCAGCAAGGCCCTTAAGGGACAGAAGGCCTACGAGCAGTACTTC
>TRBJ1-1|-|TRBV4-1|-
CASSQVGQKNTEAFF
TGCGCCAGCAGCCAAGTTGGACAGAAAAACACTGAAGCTTTCTTT